This T cell receptor beta chain originates from a study of identical twins. Findings and limits, study-wide: Donors were not followed over many years; analysis was cross-sectional. Where out-of-frame alpha sequences were twin-shared, they showed excess low generation probability.

The cDNA had a unique molecular identifier and a template-switch universal primer site. TCRdb analysed the 5' RACE reads with MiXCR anew, one entry per CDR3 protein. The table lists 450,000 or so distinct CDR3 sequences, around 20% of them singletons. Trimming took off 3 bases at V and 10 bases at J, with 9 bases between the two ends. CDR3 length: 12 residues. There are many counts of this clonotype. The antigen remains unidentified. All donors were healthy Caucasians. The receptor was isolated from a man in his fifties in good health. Sequenced material: naive T cells sorted from blood. The J gene is TRBJ2-2, the V gene TRBV12-3 or TRBV12-4; maybe TRBD1 (6 bases). The CDR3 DNA follows: TGTGCCAGCAGTTTCCCGGGACAGGAGCTGTTTTTT. It is translated as CASSFPGQELFF.